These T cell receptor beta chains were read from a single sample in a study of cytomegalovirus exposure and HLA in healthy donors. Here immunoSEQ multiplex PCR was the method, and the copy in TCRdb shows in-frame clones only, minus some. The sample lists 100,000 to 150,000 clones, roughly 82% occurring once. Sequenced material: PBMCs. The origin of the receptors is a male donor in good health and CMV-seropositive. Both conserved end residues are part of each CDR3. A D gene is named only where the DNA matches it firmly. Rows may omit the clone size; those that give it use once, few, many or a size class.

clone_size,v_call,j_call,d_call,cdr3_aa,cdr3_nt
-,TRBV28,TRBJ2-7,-,CASSPQTGSYEQYF,TGTGCCAGCAGTCCCCAAACAGGGTCCTACGAGCAGTACTTC
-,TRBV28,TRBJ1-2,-,CASSSGGNYGYTF,TGTGCCAGCAGTTCGGGGGGTAACTATGGCTACACCTTC
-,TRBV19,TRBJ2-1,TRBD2,CASSLVAGGNNEQFF,TGTGCCAGTAGCCTTGTAGCGGGAGGGAACAATGAGCAGTTCTTC
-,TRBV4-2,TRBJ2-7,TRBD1,CASSQVGQGEGEQYF,TGTGCCAGCAGCCAAGTTGGACAGGGGGAGGGCGAGCAGTACTTC
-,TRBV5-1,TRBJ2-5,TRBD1,CASSSGQGGRETQYF,TGCGCCAGCAGCTCAGGACAGGGCGGGCGAGAGACCCAGTACTTC
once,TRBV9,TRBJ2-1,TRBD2,CASSNRLAGTGSYNEQFF,TGTGCCAGCAGCAACCGACTAGCGGGAACGGGGTCCTACAATGAGCAGTTCTTC
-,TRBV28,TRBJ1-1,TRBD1,CASKQGNENEAFF,TGTGCCAGTAAACAGGGGAACGAGAATGAAGCTTTCTTT
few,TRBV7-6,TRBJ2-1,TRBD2,CASSVGLAGGNEQFF,TGTGCCAGCAGCGTGGGACTAGCGGGAGGTAATGAGCAGTTCTTC
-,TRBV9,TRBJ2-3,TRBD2,CASSRAALAGGRTDTQYF,TGTGCCAGCAGCCGCGCGGCGCTAGCGGGAGGACGCACAGATACGCAGTATTTT
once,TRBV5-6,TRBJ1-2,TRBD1,CASSKDQQGYGYTF,TGTGCCAGCAGCAAAGACCAACAGGGGTATGGCTACACCTTC
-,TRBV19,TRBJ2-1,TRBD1,CASSPPVGTGPNEQFF,TGTGCCAGTAGTCCGCCGGTCGGGACAGGGCCCAATGAGCAGTTCTTC
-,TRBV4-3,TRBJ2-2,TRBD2,CASSQTSGRDGELFF,TGCGCCAGCAGCCAGACTAGCGGGAGGGACGGGGAGCTGTTTTTT
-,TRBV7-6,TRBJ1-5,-,CASSLARGGNQPQHF,TGTGCCAGCAGCTTAGCTCGGGGAGGGAATCAGCCCCAGCATTTT
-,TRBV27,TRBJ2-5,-,CASSLRQGGETQYF,TGTGCCAGCAGTTTACGGCAGGGTGGGGAGACCCAGTACTTC
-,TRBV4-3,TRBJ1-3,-,CASSHLTRHSGNTIYF,TGCGCCAGCAGCCACCTGACACGACACTCTGGAAACACCATATATTTT
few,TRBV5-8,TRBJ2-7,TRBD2,CASSLASGAGSYF,TGTGCCAGCAGCTTGGCGAGCGGGGCAGGATCCTACTTC
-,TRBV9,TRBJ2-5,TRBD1,CASSAGTGLEQYF,TGTGCCAGCAGCGCCGGGACAGGGCTTGAGCAGTACTTC
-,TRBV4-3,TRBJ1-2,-,CASSQDADSWYGYTF,TGCGCCAGCAGCCAAGATGCGGATTCTTGGTATGGCTACACCTTC
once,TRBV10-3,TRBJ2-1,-,CAIRPASGDTYNEQFF,TGTGCCATCAGGCCAGCAAGCGGGGACACCTACAATGAGCAGTTCTTC
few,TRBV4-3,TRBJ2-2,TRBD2,CASSQGLAGYTGELFF,TGCGCCAGCAGCCAGGGACTAGCGGGATACACCGGGGAGCTGTTTTTT
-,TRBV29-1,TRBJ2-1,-,CSVVAAPREQFF,TGCAGCGTTGTAGCGGCCCCTAGGGAGCAGTTCTTC
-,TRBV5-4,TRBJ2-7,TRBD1,CASSQQGVEQYF,TGTGCCAGCAGCCAGCAGGGGGTCGAGCAGTACTTC
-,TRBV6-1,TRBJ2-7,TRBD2,CASMGALAGGYEQYF,TGTGCCAGCATGGGGGCTCTAGCGGGAGGATACGAGCAGTACTTC
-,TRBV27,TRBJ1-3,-,CASSFREGYTIYF,TGTGCCAGCAGTTTCAGGGAGGGTTACACCATATATTTT
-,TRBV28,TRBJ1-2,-,CASSLLGAPYGYTF,TGTGCCAGCAGTTTACTTGGGGCACCCTATGGCTACACCTTC
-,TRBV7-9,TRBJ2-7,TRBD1,CASSLANYRDSSYEQYF,TGTGCCAGCAGCTTAGCGAATTACCGGGACAGCTCCTACGAGCAGTACTTC
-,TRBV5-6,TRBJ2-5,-,CASSLAPDMLHEETQYF,TGTGCCAGCAGCTTGGCCCCCGACATGTTACACGAAGAGACCCAGTACTTC
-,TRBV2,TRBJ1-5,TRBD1,CASKTETGRNQPQHF,TGTGCCAGCAAAACAGAGACAGGGCGCAATCAGCCCCAGCATTTT
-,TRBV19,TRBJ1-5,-,CASSIGAGYQPQHF,TGTGCCAGTAGTATAGGGGCAGGGTACCAGCCCCAGCATTTT
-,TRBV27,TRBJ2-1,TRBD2,CASSRYSGSRDEQFF,TGTGCCAGCAGTCGCTATAGCGGGAGTCGGGATGAGCAGTTCTTC
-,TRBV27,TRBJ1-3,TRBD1,CASSLLPLTGGRGTIYF,TGTGCCAGCAGTCTACTACCATTAACAGGGGGAAGGGGCACCATATATTTT
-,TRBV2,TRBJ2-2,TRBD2,CASSENPGLAEGNTGELFF,TGTGCCAGCAGTGAGAACCCAGGACTAGCGGAGGGGAACACCGGGGAGCTGTTTTTT
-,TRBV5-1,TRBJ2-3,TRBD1,CASRPQGQGPDTQYF,TGCGCCAGCAGACCGCAGGGACAGGGGCCCGATACGCAGTATTTT
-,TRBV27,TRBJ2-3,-,CASSSQRGLGTDTQYF,TGTGCCAGCAGTTCCCAACGGGGGTTAGGCACAGATACGCAGTATTTT
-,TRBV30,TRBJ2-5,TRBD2,CAWGLAGDRETQYF,TGTGCCTGGGGACTAGCGGGAGATAGAGAGACCCAGTACTTC
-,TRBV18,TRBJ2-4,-,CASSPSGRGATKNIQYF,TGTGCCAGCTCACCCTCAGGCAGGGGGGCGACCAAAAACATTCAGTACTTC
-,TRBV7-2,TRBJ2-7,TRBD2,CASSLGLAGREQYF,TGTGCCAGCAGCTTGGGACTAGCGGGACGCGAGCAGTACTTC
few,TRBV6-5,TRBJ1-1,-,CASSIDRWMNTEAFF,TGTGCCAGCAGCATTGACAGGTGGATGAACACTGAAGCTTTCTTT
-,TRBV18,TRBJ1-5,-,CASSSQGRNQGNQPQHF,TGTGCCAGCTCATCTCAGGGTCGAAATCAGGGCAATCAGCCCCAGCATTTT
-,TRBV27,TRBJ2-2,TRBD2,CASRASAAGVTGELFF,TGTGCCAGCAGGGCCTCGGCAGCGGGAGTCACCGGGGAGCTGTTTTTT
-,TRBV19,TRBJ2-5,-,CASLPGHESQETQYF,TGTGCCAGCCTCCCCGGACACGAATCACAAGAGACCCAGTACTTC
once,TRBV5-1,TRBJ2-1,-,CASSLPTSKIYNEQFF,TGCGCCAGCAGCTTGCCTACTAGCAAAATCTACAATGAGCAGTTCTTC
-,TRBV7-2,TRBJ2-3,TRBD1,CASSFRTGGSDTQYF,TGTGCCAGCAGCTTCCGGACAGGGGGTTCAGATACGCAGTATTTT
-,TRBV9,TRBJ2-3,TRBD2,CASSVDVGRAATDTQYF,TGTGCCAGCAGCGTCGATGTCGGGAGGGCGGCTACAGATACGCAGTATTTT
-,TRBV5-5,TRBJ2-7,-,CASSSATFSSYEQYF,TGTGCCAGCAGCTCCGCGACTTTTAGCTCCTACGAGCAGTACTTC
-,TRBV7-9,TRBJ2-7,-,CASSLAASSYEQYF,TGTGCCAGCAGCTTAGCAGCGAGCTCCTACGAGCAGTACTTC
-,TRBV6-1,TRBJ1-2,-,CASSQQETYGYTF,TGTGCCAGCAGCCAACAGGAAACCTATGGCTACACCTTC
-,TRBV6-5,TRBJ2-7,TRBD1,CASSSPGQGRYEQYF,TGTGCCAGCAGTTCCCCGGGACAGGGACGGTACGAGCAGTACTTC
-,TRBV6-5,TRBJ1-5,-,CASSRYQGPNQPQHF,TGTGCCAGCAGCCGATATCAGGGCCCTAATCAGCCCCAGCATTTT
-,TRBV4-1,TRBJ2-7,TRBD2,CASSQELAGGTYEQYF,TGCGCCAGCAGCCAGGAACTAGCGGGAGGCACCTACGAGCAGTACTTC
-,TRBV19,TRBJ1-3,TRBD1,CDQGEDSGNTIYF,TGTGACCAGGGGGAGGACTCTGGAAACACCATATATTTT
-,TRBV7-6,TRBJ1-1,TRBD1,CASSLRDRGLRNTEAFF,TGTGCCAGCAGCTTAAGGGACAGGGGCTTAAGGAACACTGAAGCTTTCTTT
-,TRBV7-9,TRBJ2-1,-,CASSLVRDLGNEQFF,TGTGCCAGCAGCTTAGTTCGTGACTTGGGCAATGAGCAGTTCTTC
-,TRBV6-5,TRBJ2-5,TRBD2,CASSLSGRETQYF,TGTGCCAGCAGTCTCAGCGGGAGAGAGACCCAGTACTTC
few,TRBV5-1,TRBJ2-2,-,CASSPSGTGELFF,TGCGCCAGCAGCCCGAGCGGGACCGGGGAGCTGTTTTTT
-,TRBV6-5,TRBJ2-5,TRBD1,CASSGDRRTETQYF,TGTGCCAGCAGTGGGGACAGGCGAACGGAGACCCAGTACTTC
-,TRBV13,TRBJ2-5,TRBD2,CASSLSGGETQYF,TGTGCCAGCAGCTTAAGCGGGGGAGAGACCCAGTACTTC
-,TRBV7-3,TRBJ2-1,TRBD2,CASSSLAGAHEQFF,TGTGCCAGCAGCTCCCTTGCGGGAGCCCATGAGCAGTTCTTC
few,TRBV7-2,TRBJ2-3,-,CASSHAVGGGGRTDTQYF,TGTGCCAGCAGCCACGCGGTGGGCGGAGGAGGCAGGACAGATACGCAGTATTTT